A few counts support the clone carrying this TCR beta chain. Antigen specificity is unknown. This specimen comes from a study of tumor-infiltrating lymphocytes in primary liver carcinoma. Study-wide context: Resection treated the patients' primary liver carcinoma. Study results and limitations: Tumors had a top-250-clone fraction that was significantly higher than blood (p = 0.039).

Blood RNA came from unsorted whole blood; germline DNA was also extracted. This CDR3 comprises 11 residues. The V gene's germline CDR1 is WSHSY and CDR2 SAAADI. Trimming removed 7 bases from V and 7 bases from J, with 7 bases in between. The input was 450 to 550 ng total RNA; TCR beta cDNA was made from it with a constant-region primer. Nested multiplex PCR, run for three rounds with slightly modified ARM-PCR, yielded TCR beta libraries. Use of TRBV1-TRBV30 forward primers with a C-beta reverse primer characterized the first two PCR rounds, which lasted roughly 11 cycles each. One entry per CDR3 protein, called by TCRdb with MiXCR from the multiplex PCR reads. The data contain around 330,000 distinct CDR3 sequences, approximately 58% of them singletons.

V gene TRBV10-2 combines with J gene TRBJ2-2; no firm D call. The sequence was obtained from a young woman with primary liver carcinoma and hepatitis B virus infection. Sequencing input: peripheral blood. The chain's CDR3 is CASTVGGELFF. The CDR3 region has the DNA TGCGCCAGCACAGTGGGCGGGGAGCTGTTTTTT.